These 26 T cell receptor beta chains came from one sample sequenced in a study of a mutant IDH1 vaccine in newly diagnosed glioma. As to time point: week 5, during vaccination. Vaccination used 300 ug of mutant IDH1 20-mer peptide per dose, with topical imiquimod. Generated by immunoSEQ multiplex PCR, the TCRdb table keeps only in-frame clones and is missing some. The repertoire includes about 54,000 clones, 75% to 85% of them detected once, and roughly 3.5% sits in the top ten. No cognate antigen is known for these TCRs. The sample in question was PBMCs, obtained from a glioma patient whose treatment included an IDH1 peptide vaccine. The receptor set was obtained from a young man with glioma.

The chain is built from TRBV9 and TRBJ1-3, with no clear D. V was pared by 5 bases and J by 0 bases, with 12 bases between. The CDR3 spans 15 residues. Germline V gene lookup returns CDR1 SGDLS and CDR2 YYNGEE. Here the CDR3 reads CASSRKEFSGNTIYF. The DNA of the CDR3 is TGTGCCAGCAGTCGAAAGGAGTTCTCTGGAAACACCATATATTTT.

The rearrangement joins TRBV5-8 to TRBJ1-1; TRBD1 agrees at 7 bases. Per germline, CDR1 SGHTS and CDR2 YDEGEE. The CDR3 covers 16 residues. V shed 0 bases and J 0 bases; nucleotides not matched to a gene: 5. This CDR3 reads CASSLVEGAMNTEAFF. DNA for the CDR3: TGTGCCAGCAGCTTGGTAGAGGGGGCAATGAACACTGAAGCTTTCTTT.

J is TRBJ2-1 and V is TRBV5-6; a weak D match, TRBD1 (6 bases). The CDR3 is made up of 17 amino acids. Trimming took off 4 bases at V and 0 bases at J, with 17 bases between the two ends. Germline CDR1 and CDR2: SGHDT and YYEEEE. Here the CDR3 DNA reads TGTGCCAGCAGCAAACCGGGACACTCGAGCTCCTACAATGAGCAGTTCTTC. Protein product: CASSKPGHSSSYNEQFF.

This chain links TRBV2 with TRBJ2-5; 9 bases align to TRBD2. Germline trimming cut 5 bases from V and 4 bases from J; bases unmatched to any gene: 5. The CDR3 totals 14 residues. Germline assignment: CDR1 SNHLY and CDR2 FYNNEI. CDR3 in amino acids: CASSYGLAPETQYF. The CDR3 bases are TGTGCCAGCAGTTATGGACTAGCGCCAGAGACCCAGTACTTC.

The chain recombines TRBV30 with TRBJ1-2; unclear D gene. The V and J ends lost 0 bases and 2 bases respectively, with 13 bases between them. CDR1 and CDR2 from the germline V gene are GTSNPN and SVGIG (reference sequence). The CDR3 totals 15 residues. DNA for the CDR3: TGTGCCTGGAGTGTAAAACAGCTTCTAAACTATGGCTACACCTTC. Its translation: CAWSVKQLLNYGYTF. Based on the CDR3 plus reference TRBV30 and TRBJ1-2, the full variable domain is SQTIHQWPATLVQPVGSPLSLECTVEGTSNPNLYWYRQAAGRGLQLLFYSVGIGQISSEVPQNLSASRPQDRQFILSSKKLLLSDSGFYLCAWSVKQLLNYGYTFGSGTRLTVV.

V is TRBV7-9 and J is TRBJ2-4, with D possibly called TRBD1 or TRBD2 (5 bases each). The CDR3 covers 13 residues. With 7 bases removed from V and 7 bases from J, the gap between germline ends came to 14 bases. The germline V gene has CDR1 SEHNR and CDR2 FQNEAQ (reference sequence). The CDR3 reads CASTSRVQNIQYF. In DNA form, the CDR3 reads TGTGCCAGCACTAGCAGGGTCCAGAACATTCAGTACTTC. Full variable domain (missing parts from reference TRBV7-9 and TRBJ2-4): DTGVSQNPRHKITKRGQNVTFRCDPISEHNRLYWYRQTLGQGPEFLTYFQNEAQLEKSRLLSDRFSAERPKGSFSTLEIQRTEQGDSAMYLCASTSRVQNIQYFGAGTRLSVL.

V gene TRBV18 combines with J gene TRBJ1-3; D not certain. CDR1 and CDR2 (germline): KGHSH, LQKENI. V lost 1 base, J lost 0 bases, and 19 bases lay in between. The CDR3 is 19 residues long. CDR3: CASSPLSRNKQSSGNTIYF. DNA of the CDR3: TGTGCCAGCTCACCACTTTCTCGGAACAAACAGAGCTCTGGAAACACCATATATTTT.

This clone was seen a single time. The V call is TRBV18, the J call TRBJ2-6, with D unresolved. Germline V gene sequence: CDR1 KGHSH, CDR2 LQKENI. Trimming stripped 3 bases from V and 4 bases from J, with 7 bases between. The CDR3 covers 14 residues. The CDR3, as DNA: TGTGCCAGCTCACCTACCGCCGGGGCCAACGTCCTGACTTTC. This sequence encodes CASSPTAGANVLTF.

The rearrangement joins TRBV7-9 to TRBJ1-5; tentatively, D is TRBD1 (5 bases). Germline V gene data show CDR1 as SEHNR and CDR2 as FQNEAQ (reference sequence). V was shortened by 4 bases and J by 4 bases, with 11 bases between the two germline ends. The CDR3 covers 14 residues. CDR3 sequence: CASSSGTANQPQHF. The CDR3 DNA sequence: TGTGCCAGCAGCTCCGGGACCGCTAATCAGCCCCAGCATTTT. The full variable domain, rest sourced from reference TRBV7-9 and TRBJ1-5, is DTGVSQNPRHKITKRGQNVTFRCDPISEHNRLYWYRQTLGQGPEFLTYFQNEAQLEKSRLLSDRFSAERPKGSFSTLEIQRTEQGDSAMYLCASSSGTANQPQHFGDGTRLSIL.

The chain is built from TRBV28 and TRBJ1-1; a possible D gene is TRBD1 (6 bases). CDR1 and CDR2 from the germline V gene are MDHEN and SYDVKM. CDR3 length: 12 residues. Trimming cost V 3 bases and J 10 bases, with 12 bases left between them. In DNA form, the CDR3 reads TGTGCCAGCAGTTTTGGGGGGCGGGTAGCTTTCTTT. This translates into CASSFGGRVAFF.

The genes are TRBV5-4 and TRBJ1-1; 8 nucleotides line up with TRBD1. Germline lookup yields CDR1 SGHNT and CDR2 YYREEE (reference sequence). V was clipped by 4 bases and J by 0 bases; unmatched bases: 8. This CDR3 contains 16 residues. The CDR3 DNA reads as TGTGCCAGCAGCCAGGGGGCCAGACTCATGAACACTGAAGCTTTCTTT. Translating it yields CASSQGARLMNTEAFF. Complete variable domain (other parts from reference TRBV5-4 and TRBJ1-1): ETGVTQSPTHLIKTRGQQVTLRCSSQSGHNTVSWYQQALGQGPQFIFQYYREEENGRGNFPPRFSGLQFPNYSSELNVNALELDDSALYLCASSQGARLMNTEAFFGQGTRLTVV.

This clone was found a few times. This chain connects TRBV10-1 to TRBJ1-1; no clear D gene. There are 13 residues in the CDR3. Germline assignment: CDR1 WNHNN and CDR2 SYGVQD (reference sequence). The V end was cut by 7 bases, the J end by 3 bases, with 12 bases between. The CDR3 sequence is CASTEGRDTEAFF. The CDR3, as DNA: TGCGCCAGCACCGAGGGTCGGGACACTGAAGCTTTCTTT.

The V gene is TRBV6-4, the J gene TRBJ2-7; no reliable D call. Between the trimmed V and J ends, which lost 6 bases and 6 bases, there was a span of 15 bases. CDR1 and CDR2 from the germline V gene are MRHNA and SNTAGT. The CDR3 length is 13 residues. The CDR3 nucleotides are TGTGCCAGCAGCGCTAAGGGATTCGGCGAGCAGTACTTC. The encoded protein is CASSAKGFGEQYF.

The J gene is TRBJ1-6, the V gene TRBV27; a weak D match, TRBD1 (5 bases). Germline V gene sequence: CDR1 MNHEY, CDR2 SMNVEV (reference sequence). The CDR3 contains 17 residues. Trimming left V 7 bases short and J 0 bases short, with 16 bases between. The CDR3 DNA reads TGTGCCAGCAAGGAGGGGAGCCTGAGCTCCTATAATTCACCCCTCCACTTT. Protein: CASKEGSLSSYNSPLHF.

V usage is TRBV15 and J usage is TRBJ1-6, with TRBD1 matching 11 bases. Losses at the gene ends were 3 bases for V and 10 bases for J; bases not matched to a gene: 11. This CDR3 comprises 17 residues. From germline, CDR1 is LNHNV and CDR2 YYDKDF (reference sequence). This CDR3 is CATSRGTGGIVRSPLHF. In DNA, the CDR3 is TGTGCCACCAGCAGGGGGACAGGGGGTATCGTTAGGTCACCCCTCCACTTT.

This sequence joins TRBV15 and TRBJ2-2; D remains unclear. Germline loops: CDR1 LNHNV, CDR2 YYDKDF (reference sequence). This CDR3 is 13 amino acids long. The V and J ends lost 1 base and 5 bases respectively, with 5 bases between them. This chain's CDR3 is CATSRVSTGELFF. In DNA, the CDR3 is TGTGCCACCAGCAGAGTTTCTACCGGGGAGCTGTTTTTT.

The V call is TRBV7-9, the J call TRBJ1-2; TRBD1 matches at 9 bases. Germline loops: CDR1 SEHNR, CDR2 FQNEAQ (reference sequence). This CDR3 region has 15 residues. With V trimmed by 5 bases and J by 5 bases, 9 bases remained unmatched. The CDR3 protein is CASSLTGTGKYGYTF. In DNA form, the CDR3 reads TGTGCCAGCAGCCTCACCGGGACAGGGAAGTATGGCTACACCTTC.

This clone was observed a single time. The V call is TRBV27, the J call TRBJ2-6, with D possibly being TRBD2 (5 bases). Looked up from germline, CDR1 is MNHEY and CDR2 is SMNVEV (reference sequence). Trimming took 8 bases from V and 1 from J, leaving 12 bases between them. The CDR3 has 15 amino acids. DNA for the CDR3: TGTGCCAGCGCAATCGTAGCGTCTGGGGCCAACGTCCTGACTTTC. Translated: CASAIVASGANVLTF.

This clone was observed a few times. The chain combines TRBV2 with TRBJ1-2; D is possibly TRBD1 (6 bases). The ends were cut back, 5 bases at V and 5 bases at J, with 9 bases in the middle. Germline CDR1 and CDR2: SNHLY and FYNNEI. CDR3 length: 12 residues. The CDR3 here is CASSRQEYGYTF. CDR3 bases: TGTGCCAGCAGTAGACAGGAGTATGGCTACACCTTC.

The V call is TRBV5-1, the J call TRBJ1-5, with D hard to call. V lost 0 bases to trimming and J lost 5 bases, with 12 bases between them. The CDR3 totals 15 residues. Germline V CDR1 and CDR2: SGHRS, YFSETQ. The CDR3 bases are TGCGCCAGCAGCTTGGAGCCAGGTGGCTATCAGCCCCAGCATTTT. The encoded protein is CASSLEPGGYQPQHF.

CDR3 amino acids: CASSDSGGGQWTEAFF. In nucleotides, the CDR3 is TGTGCCAGCAGTGACTCGGGCGGGGGGCAATGGACTGAAGCTTTCTTT. The rearrangement links TRBV6-4 to TRBJ1-1, with D perhaps TRBD1 (6 bases). Germline values: CDR1 MRHNA, CDR2 SNTAGT. The CDR3 is 16 amino acids. V lost 0 bases, J lost 5 bases, and 16 bases lay in between.

The gene calls are TRBV6-1 and TRBJ2-3, with D perhaps TRBD1 or TRBD2 (5 bases each). Per germline, CDR1 MNHNS and CDR2 SASEGT. The CDR3 contains 15 residues. Trimming shortened V by 6 bases and J by 2 bases, and 15 bases separated the two germline ends. The CDR3: CASSRSPGPTDTQYF. DNA of the CDR3: TGTGCCAGCAGCCGCAGCCCGGGGCCCACAGATACGCAGTATTTT.

V and J are TRBV18 and TRBJ2-7, with a weak D call TRBD2 (6 bases). Per the germline V gene, CDR1 is KGHSH and CDR2 is LQKENI. The CDR3 totals 12 residues. Between the trimmed V and J ends, which lost 8 bases and 1 base, there was a span of 9 bases. CDR3: CASKEGSYEQYF. In DNA form, the CDR3 reads TGTGCCAGCAAGGAGGGGTCCTACGAGCAGTACTTC.

This chain uses TRBV7-2 with TRBJ2-1; no firm D call. Germline CDR1 is SGHTA and CDR2 is FQGNSA. The CDR3 consists of 11 residues. With 5 bases removed from V and 6 bases from J, the gap between germline ends came to 5 bases. Written as DNA, the CDR3 is TGTGCCAGCAGCCTTCTCAATGAGCAGTTCTTC. Translation gives CASSLLNEQFF.

The V and J genes are TRBV9 and TRBJ2-3; tentative D call: TRBD2 (7 bases). Germline V lookup: CDR1 SGDLS, CDR2 YYNGEE. V lost 3 bases to trimming and J lost 1 base, with 21 bases between them. This CDR3 is 18 amino acids long. In nucleotides, the CDR3 is TGTGCCAGCAGCGCTCCTGTGGGGGGGGCCGCCGGCACAGATACGCAGTATTTT. Translating gives CASSAPVGGAAGTDTQYF.

This sequence joins TRBV5-1 and TRBJ2-7; D possibly corresponds to TRBD2 (5 bases). CDR1 and CDR2 (germline): SGHRS, YFSETQ. V was trimmed by 2 bases and J by 5 bases, leaving 11 bases between them. This CDR3 region has 13 residues. The CDR3, as DNA: TGCGCCAGCAGCTTTGGGCTCGGGGACGAGCAGTACTTC. Its translation: CASSFGLGDEQYF. Supplemented by reference TRBV5-1 and TRBJ2-7, the full variable domain reads KAGVTQTPRYLIKTRGQQVTLSCSPISGHRSVSWYQQTPGQGLQFLFEYFSETQRNKGNFPGRFSGRQFSNSRSEMNVSTLELGDSALYLCASSFGLGDEQYFGPGTRLTVT.